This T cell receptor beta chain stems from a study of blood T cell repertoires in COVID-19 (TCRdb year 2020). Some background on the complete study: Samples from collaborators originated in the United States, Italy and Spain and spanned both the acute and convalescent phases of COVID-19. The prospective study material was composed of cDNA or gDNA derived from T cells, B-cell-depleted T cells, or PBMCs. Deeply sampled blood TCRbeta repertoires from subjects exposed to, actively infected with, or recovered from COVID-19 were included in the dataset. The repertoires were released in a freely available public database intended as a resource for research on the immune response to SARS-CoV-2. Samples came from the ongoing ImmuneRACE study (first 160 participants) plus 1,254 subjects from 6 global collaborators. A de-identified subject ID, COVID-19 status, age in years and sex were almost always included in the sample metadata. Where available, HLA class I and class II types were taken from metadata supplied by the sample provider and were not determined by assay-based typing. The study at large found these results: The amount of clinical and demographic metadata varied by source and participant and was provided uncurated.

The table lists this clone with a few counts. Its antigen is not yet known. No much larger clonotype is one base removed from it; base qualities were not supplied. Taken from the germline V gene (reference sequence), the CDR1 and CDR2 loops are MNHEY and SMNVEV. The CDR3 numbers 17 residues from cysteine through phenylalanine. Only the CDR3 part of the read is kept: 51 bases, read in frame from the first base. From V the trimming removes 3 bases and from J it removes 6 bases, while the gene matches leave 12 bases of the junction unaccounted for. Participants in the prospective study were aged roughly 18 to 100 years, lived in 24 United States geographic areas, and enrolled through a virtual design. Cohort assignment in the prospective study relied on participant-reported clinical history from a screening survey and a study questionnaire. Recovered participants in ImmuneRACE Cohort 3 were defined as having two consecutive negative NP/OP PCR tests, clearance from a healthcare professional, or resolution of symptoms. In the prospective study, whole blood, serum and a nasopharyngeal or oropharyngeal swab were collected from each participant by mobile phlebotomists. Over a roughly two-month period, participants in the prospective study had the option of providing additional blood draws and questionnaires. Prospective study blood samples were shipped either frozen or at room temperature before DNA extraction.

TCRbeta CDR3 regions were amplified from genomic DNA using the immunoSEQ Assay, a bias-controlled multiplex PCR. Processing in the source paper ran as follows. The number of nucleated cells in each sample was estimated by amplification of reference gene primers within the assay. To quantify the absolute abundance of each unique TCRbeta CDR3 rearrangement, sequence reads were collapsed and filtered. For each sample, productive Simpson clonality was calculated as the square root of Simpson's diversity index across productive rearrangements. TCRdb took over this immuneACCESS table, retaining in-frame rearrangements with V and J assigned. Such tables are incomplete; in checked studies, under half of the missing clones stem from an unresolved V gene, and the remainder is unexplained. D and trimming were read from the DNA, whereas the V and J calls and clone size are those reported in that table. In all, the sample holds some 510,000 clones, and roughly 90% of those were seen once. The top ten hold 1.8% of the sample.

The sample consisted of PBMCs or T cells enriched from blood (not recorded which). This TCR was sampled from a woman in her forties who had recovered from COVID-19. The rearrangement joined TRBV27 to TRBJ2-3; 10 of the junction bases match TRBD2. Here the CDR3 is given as CASSLVPSGSSEDTQYF. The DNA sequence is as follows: TGTGCCAGCAGTTTGGTACCTAGCGGGAGTTCTGAGGATACGCAGTATTTT.